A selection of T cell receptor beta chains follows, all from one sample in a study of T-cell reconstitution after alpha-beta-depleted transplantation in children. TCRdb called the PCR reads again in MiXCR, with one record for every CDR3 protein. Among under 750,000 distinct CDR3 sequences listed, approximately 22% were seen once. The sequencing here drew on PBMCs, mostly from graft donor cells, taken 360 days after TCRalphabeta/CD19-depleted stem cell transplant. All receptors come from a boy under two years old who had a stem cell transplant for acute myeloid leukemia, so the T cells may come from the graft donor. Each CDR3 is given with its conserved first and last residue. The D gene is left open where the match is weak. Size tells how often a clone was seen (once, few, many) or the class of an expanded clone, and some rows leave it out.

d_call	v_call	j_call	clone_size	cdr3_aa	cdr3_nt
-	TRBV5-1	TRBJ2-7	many	CASSLVFLQGRTYEQYF	TGCGCCAGCAGCTTGGTTTTTCTCCAGGGGCGGACCTACGAGCAGTACTTC
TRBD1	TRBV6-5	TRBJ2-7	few	CASSYSRRTGFSYEQYF	TGTGCCAGCAGTTACTCCCGACGGACAGGTTTCTCCTACGAGCAGTACTTC
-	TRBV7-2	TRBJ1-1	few	CASSAGGSTEAFF	TGTGCCAGCAGCGCCGGGGGATCCACTGAAGCTTTCTTT
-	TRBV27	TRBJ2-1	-	CASSGLENEQFF	TGTGCCAGCAGTGGCTTAGAGAATGAGCAGTTCTTC
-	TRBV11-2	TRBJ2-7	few	CASSSYFSLRGAPYEQYF	TGTGCCAGCAGCTCCTACTTCTCTCTACGGGGGGCCCCCTACGAGCAGTACTTC
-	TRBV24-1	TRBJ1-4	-	CATSDPGRGDEKLFF	TGTGCCACCAGTGATCCCGGCAGGGGTGATGAAAAACTGTTTTTT
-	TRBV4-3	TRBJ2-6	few	CASSQDLTSGANVLTF	TGCGCCAGCAGCCAAGATCTTACCTCTGGGGCCAACGTCCTGACTTTC
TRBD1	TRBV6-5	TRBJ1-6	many	CASSYSLATGNTGDSPLHF	TGTGCCAGCAGTTACTCCCTAGCGACAGGGAATACGGGGGATTCACCCCTCCACTTT
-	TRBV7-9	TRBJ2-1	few	CASSLSRWSYPNEQFF	TGTGCCAGCAGCCTCTCGCGGTGGAGCTACCCCAATGAGCAGTTCTTC
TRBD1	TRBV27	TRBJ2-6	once	CASSLHRGQVSGANVLTF	TGTGCCAGCAGTTTGCACAGGGGGCAAGTTTCTGGGGCCAACGTCCTGACTTTC
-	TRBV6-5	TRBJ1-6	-	CASSYLMGTGDSPLHF	TGTGCCAGCAGTTACCTCATGGGGACTGGTGATTCACCCCTCCACTTT
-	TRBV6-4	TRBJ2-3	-	CASSERAGTDTQYF	TGTGCCAGCAGTGAACGTGCGGGCACAGATACGCAGTATTTT
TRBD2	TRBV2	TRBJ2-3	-	CASSEGGSGGRRDTQYF	TGTGCCAGCAGTGAGGGAGGGAGCGGGGGACGCAGGGATACGCAGTATTTT
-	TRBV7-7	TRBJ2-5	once	CASSSPRVGETQYF	TGTGCCAGCAGCTCTCCAAGGGTCGGGGAGACCCAGTACTTC
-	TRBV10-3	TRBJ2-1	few	CAIKGPGLYNEQFF	TGTGCCATCAAAGGGCCAGGGCTCTACAATGAGCAGTTCTTC
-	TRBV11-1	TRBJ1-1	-	CASSRGTTEAFF	TGTGCCAGCAGCCGAGGGACGACGGAAGCTTTCTTT
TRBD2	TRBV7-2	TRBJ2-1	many	CASSSAGTSGGYEQFF	TGTGCCAGCAGCTCAGCCGGGACTAGCGGGGGGTATGAGCAGTTCTTC
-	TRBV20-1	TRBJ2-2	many	CSASLANTGELFF	TGCAGTGCTAGCTTGGCGAACACCGGGGAGCTGTTTTTT
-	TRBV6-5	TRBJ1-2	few	CASSSIRDFTTDYGYTF	TGTGCCAGCAGTTCCATCCGGGACTTCACCACGGACTATGGCTACACCTTC
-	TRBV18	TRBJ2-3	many	CASSPLPLERIGADTQYF	TGTGCCAGCTCACCACTCCCGTTGGAGCGGATCGGAGCAGATACGCAGTATTTT
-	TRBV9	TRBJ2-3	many	CASSGGDGLLDTQYF	TGTGCCAGCAGCGGGGGGGACGGGCTGTTGGATACGCAGTATTTT
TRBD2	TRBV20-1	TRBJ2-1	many	CSANIPGLAGNYNEQFF	TGCAGTGCGAACATACCGGGACTAGCGGGGAATTACAATGAGCAGTTCTTC
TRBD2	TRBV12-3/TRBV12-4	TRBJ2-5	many	CASSLIQDPGGRETQYF	TGTGCCAGCAGTTTAATACAGGACCCGGGGGGACGCGAGACCCAGTACTTC
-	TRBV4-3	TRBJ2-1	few	CASSQDPGANEQFF	TGCGCCAGCAGCCAAGACCCCGGGGCTAATGAGCAGTTCTTC
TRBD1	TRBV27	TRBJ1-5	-	CASSQRTGVNQPQHF	TGTGCCAGCAGCCAAAGGACAGGGGTGAATCAGCCCCAGCATTTT
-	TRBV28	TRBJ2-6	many	CASSLWTDPGANVLTF	TGTGCCAGCAGTCTCTGGACGGATCCGGGGGCCAACGTCCTGACTTTC
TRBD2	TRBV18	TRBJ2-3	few	CASSPLRLAGSSSTDTQYF	TGTGCCAGCTCACCCTTGCGGCTAGCGGGGTCCTCTAGCACAGATACGCAGTATTTT
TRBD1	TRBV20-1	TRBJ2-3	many	CSARGRYRGLSTDTQYF	TGCAGTGCTAGAGGACGCTACAGGGGCCTCAGCACAGATACGCAGTATTTT
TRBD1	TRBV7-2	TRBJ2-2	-	CASSLLRDSGTGELFF	TGTGCCAGCAGCTTGCTCCGGGACAGTGGAACCGGGGAGCTGTTTTTT
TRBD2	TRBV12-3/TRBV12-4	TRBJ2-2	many	CATDLAGAGELFF	TGTGCCACCGATCTAGCGGGGGCCGGGGAGCTGTTTTTT
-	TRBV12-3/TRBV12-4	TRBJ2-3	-	CASSSGGAKTDTQYF	TGTGCCAGCAGTTCGGGGGGCGCAAAAACAGATACGCAGTATTTT
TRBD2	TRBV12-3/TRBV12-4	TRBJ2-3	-	CASSFQLAGGMTSTDTQYF	TGTGCCAGCAGTTTTCAACTAGCGGGGGGGATGACTTCCACAGATACGCAGTATTTT